The 12 T cell receptor beta chains in this list originate from one sample, sequenced in a study of cytomegalovirus exposure and HLA in healthy donors. This PCR relied on a set of 60 Vbeta primers and 13 Jbeta primers. The repertoire was sequenced with immunoSEQ multiplex PCR; TCRdb's copy has only in-frame clones and lacks some. The sample yields 95,000 to 150,000 clones, of which the top ten take up 2.5% to 3%. The sample taken for sequencing was PBMCs. These receptors were taken from a man aged 30-40 years in good health and CMV-seronegative.

The V gene is TRBV4-1, the J gene TRBJ2-7; tentative D call: TRBD2 (7 bases). The CDR3 length is 15 residues. The germline V gene encodes CDR1 MGHRA and CDR2 YSYEKL. The V end lost 0 bases, the J end lost 3 bases, and 12 bases lay between the germline ends. The CDR3 is CASSQERGTNYEQYF. As DNA, the CDR3 is TGCGCCAGCAGCCAAGAGAGGGGGACTAACTACGAGCAGTACTTC.

The CDR3 bases are TGTGCCAGCAGTCGGGGAAGGGGAGGGAGAAGCTACGAGCAGTACTTC. Translating gives CASSRGRGGRSYEQYF. The chain uses TRBV11-2 and TRBJ2-7, with TRBD2 matching 7 bases. The junction had 14 bases not matched to a gene; V was cut back by 6 bases and J by 3 bases. The CDR3 is made up of 16 amino acids. Looked up from germline, CDR1 is SGHAT and CDR2 is FQNNGV.

This chain links TRBV5-6 with TRBJ2-7; 7 bases map to TRBD2. Germline trimming cut 1 base from V and 6 bases from J; bases unmatched to any gene: 10. This CDR3 is 15 amino acids long. The germline V gene encodes CDR1 SGHDT and CDR2 YYEEEE. The CDR3 here is CASSLLVDSGSEQYF. CDR3 coding DNA: TGTGCCAGCAGCTTGTTGGTGGATAGCGGGTCCGAGCAGTACTTC.

DNA of the CDR3: TGCGCCAGCAGCCTGGGGCAGGGAGGCACCGGGGAGCTGTTTTTT. Its protein product is CASSLGQGGTGELFF. The chain uses TRBV4-1 and TRBJ2-2; the D gene is possibly TRBD2 (6 bases). The V gene's germline CDR1 is MGHRA and CDR2 YSYEKL. V was trimmed by 4 bases and J by 4 bases, leaving 13 bases between them. The CDR3 sequence is 15 residues long.

The CDR3 spells CASSTSGYGYTF. The DNA of the CDR3 is TGTGCCAGCAGTACGTCAGGCTATGGCTACACCTTC. This chain joins TRBV11-2 and TRBJ1-2; D gene unclear. Between the trimmed V and J ends, which lost 6 bases and 4 bases, there was a span of 9 bases. Germline lookup yields CDR1 SGHAT and CDR2 FQNNGV. The CDR3 has 12 amino acids.

J is TRBJ2-2 and V is TRBV19, with 14 bases that match TRBD2. Germline V CDR1 and CDR2: LNHDA, SQIVND (reference sequence). V shed 5 bases, J shed 6 bases, and the junction held 8 bases outside the gene matches. CDR3 size: 17 residues. CDR3: CASSQGLAGVVSGELFF. In DNA form, the CDR3 reads TGTGCCAGTAGTCAGGGACTAGCGGGAGTAGTCTCCGGGGAGCTGTTTTTT.

V gene TRBV6-5 combines with J gene TRBJ1-1; 8 bases are a match to TRBD1. The V gene end was trimmed by 6 bases and the J gene end by 0 bases; junction bases not matched to a gene: 6. Germline V gene sequence: CDR1 MNHEY, CDR2 SVGAGI. This CDR3 is built from 15 residues. This CDR3 is CASSRRTGMNTEAFF. CDR3 DNA sequence: TGTGCCAGCAGCCGCCGGACAGGGATGAACACTGAAGCTTTCTTT.

V gene TRBV2 combines with J gene TRBJ2-2, with 7 bases matching TRBD2. The germline V gene has CDR1 SNHLY and CDR2 FYNNEI. V lost 2 bases and J lost 4; bases outside the gene matches: 7. The CDR3 loop spans 16 amino acids. Here the CDR3 reads CASSERGVSATGELFF. In DNA form, the CDR3 reads TGTGCCAGCAGTGAACGGGGGGTCTCCGCCACCGGGGAGCTGTTTTTT.

The CDR3 nucleotides read TGTGCCAGTAGTATAGTACAGGGCCTCTCCTACGAGCAGTACTTC. This translates into CASSIVQGLSYEQYF. V gene TRBV19 combines with J gene TRBJ2-7, with D perhaps TRBD1 (6 bases). The CDR3 consists of 15 residues. Germline CDR1 LNHDA, CDR2 SQIVND (reference sequence). V was pared by 1 base and J by 0 bases, with 10 bases between.

Comment on this clone: The sample holds other DNA sequences that translate to the same CDR3. This chain connects TRBV9 to TRBJ1-1, with D perhaps matching TRBD1 (6 bases). V gave up 0 bases and J gave up 5 bases, with 8 bases separating them. CDR1 is SGDLS and CDR2 is YYNGEE in the germline V gene. The CDR3 loop spans 13 amino acids. The CDR3 DNA reads TGTGCCAGCAGCGTAGAAGGGGGAACTGAAGCTTTCTTT. Translated: CASSVEGGTEAFF.

CDR3 DNA: TGCAGCGTTGAAGATTCTTGGCTGTCGGGGGTGGTTGAGCAGTTCTTC. The encoded protein is CSVEDSWLSGVVEQFF. The chain combines TRBV29-1 with TRBJ2-1, with D possibly being TRBD2 (6 bases). V dropped 0 bases and J dropped 9 bases, with 21 bases sitting between them. The CDR3 is made up of 16 amino acids. CDR1 SQVTM and CDR2 ANQGSEA come from the germline V gene.

The chain is built from TRBV5-6 and TRBJ2-2, with D perhaps matching TRBD2 (6 bases). The CDR3 length is 18 residues. Germline assignment: CDR1 SGHDT and CDR2 YYEEEE. V was pared by 6 bases and J by 0 bases, with 21 bases between. CDR3 DNA sequence: TGTGCCAGCACCCCGGGGACTTCCCTTCTCGCGAACACCGGGGAGCTGTTTTTT. This sequence encodes CASTPGTSLLANTGELFF.